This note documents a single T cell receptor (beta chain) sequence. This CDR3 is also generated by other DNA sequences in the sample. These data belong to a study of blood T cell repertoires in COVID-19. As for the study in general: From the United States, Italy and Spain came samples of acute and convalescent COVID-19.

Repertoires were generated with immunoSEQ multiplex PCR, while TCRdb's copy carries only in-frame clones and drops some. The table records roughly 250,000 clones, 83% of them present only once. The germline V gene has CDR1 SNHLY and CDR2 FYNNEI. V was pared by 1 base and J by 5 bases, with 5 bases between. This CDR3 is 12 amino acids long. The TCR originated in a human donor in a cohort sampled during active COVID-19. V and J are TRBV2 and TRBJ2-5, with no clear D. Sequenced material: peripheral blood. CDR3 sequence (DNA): TGTGCCAGCAGTGAAGGTCGGGAGACCCAGTACTTC. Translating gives CASSEGRETQYF.